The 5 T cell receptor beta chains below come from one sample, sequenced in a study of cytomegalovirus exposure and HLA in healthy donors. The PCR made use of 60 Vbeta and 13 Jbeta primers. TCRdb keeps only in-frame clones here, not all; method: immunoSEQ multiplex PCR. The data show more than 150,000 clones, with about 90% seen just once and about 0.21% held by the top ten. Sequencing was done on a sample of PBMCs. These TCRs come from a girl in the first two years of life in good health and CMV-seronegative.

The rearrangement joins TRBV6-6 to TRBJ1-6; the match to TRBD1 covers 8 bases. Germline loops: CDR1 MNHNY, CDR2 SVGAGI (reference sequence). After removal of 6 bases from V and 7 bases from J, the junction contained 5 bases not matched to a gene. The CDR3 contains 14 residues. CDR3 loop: CASRHDRGNSPLHF. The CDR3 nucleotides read TGTGCCAGCAGACACGACAGGGGAAATTCACCCCTCCACTTT.

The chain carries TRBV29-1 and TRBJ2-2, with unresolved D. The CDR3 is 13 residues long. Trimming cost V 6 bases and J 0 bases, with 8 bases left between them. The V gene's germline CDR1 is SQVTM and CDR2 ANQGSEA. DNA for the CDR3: TGCAGCGTAAGACTTGCGAACACCGGGGAGCTGTTTTTT. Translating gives CSVRLANTGELFF.

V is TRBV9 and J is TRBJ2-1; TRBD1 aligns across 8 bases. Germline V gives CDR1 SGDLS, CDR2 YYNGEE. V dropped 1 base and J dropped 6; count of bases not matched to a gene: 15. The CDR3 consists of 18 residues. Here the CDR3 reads CASSVHDRGPMDPNEQFF. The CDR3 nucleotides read TGTGCCAGCAGCGTACATGACAGGGGACCAATGGACCCCAATGAGCAGTTCTTC.

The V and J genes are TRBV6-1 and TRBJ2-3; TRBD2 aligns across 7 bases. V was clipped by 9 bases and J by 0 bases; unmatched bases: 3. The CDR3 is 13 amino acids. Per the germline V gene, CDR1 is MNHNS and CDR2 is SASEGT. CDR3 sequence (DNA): TGTGCCAGTAGTAGCGGGAGCACAGATACGCAGTATTTT. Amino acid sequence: CASSSGSTDTQYF.

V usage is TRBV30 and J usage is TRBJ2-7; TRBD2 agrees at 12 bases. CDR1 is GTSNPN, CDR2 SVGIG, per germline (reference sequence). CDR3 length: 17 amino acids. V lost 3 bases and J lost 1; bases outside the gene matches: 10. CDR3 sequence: CAWSGLAGLRQSYEQYF. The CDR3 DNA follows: TGTGCCTGGAGCGGACTAGCGGGACTCCGTCAATCCTACGAGCAGTACTTC.